Below, 21 T cell receptor beta chains from the same sample are listed, as sequenced in a study of blood T cell repertoires in COVID-19. The repertoire was sequenced with immunoSEQ multiplex PCR; TCRdb's copy has only in-frame clones and lacks some. The sample lists 150,000 to 200,000 clones, roughly 88% occurring once. The sequencing input was peripheral blood. The receptors originated from a woman older than 75 with active or convalescent COVID-19.

The chain employs TRBV5-1 and TRBJ1-1; 7 bases line up with TRBD1. V lost 4 bases, J lost 4 bases, and 10 bases stayed unmatched. This CDR3 spans 15 amino acids. Per germline, CDR1 SGHRS and CDR2 YFSETQ. The CDR3 is CASSVTGTVSTEAFF. The CDR3 DNA reads as TGCGCCAGCAGCGTAACCGGGACAGTTAGCACTGAAGCTTTCTTT.

The genes are TRBV6-6 and TRBJ1-5, with TRBD1 matching over 10 bases. This CDR3 has 16 residues. V was pared by 4 bases and J by 9 bases, with 12 bases of the junction left unmatched. CDR1 and CDR2 from the germline V gene are MNHNY and SVGAGI (reference sequence). The DNA for the CDR3 is TGTGCCAGCAGTTGGCGGGGACAGGGGACCCTGGGGCCCCAGCATTTT. It codes for CASSWRGQGTLGPQHF.

V is TRBV23-1 and J is TRBJ1-5; D uncertain. TRBV23-1 is classed as an ORF, of uncertain function. CDR3 length equals 12 residues. V dropped 8 bases and J dropped 11 bases, with 16 bases sitting between them. The DNA for the CDR3 is TGCGCCAGCCGAACAGAAATCAGAGCCCAGCATTTT. This codes for CASRTEIRAQHF.

The genes are TRBV7-8 and TRBJ1-1; D ambiguous. This CDR3 has 15 residues. V was trimmed by 1 base and J by 4 bases, leaving 13 bases between them. Germline lookup yields CDR1 SGHVS and CDR2 FQNEAQ. In DNA form, the CDR3 reads TGTGCCAGCAGCTTAGGGAGGGTGGGAAGCACTGAAGCTTTCTTT. Translation gives CASSLGRVGSTEAFF.

The chain couples TRBV9 to TRBJ2-1, with D maybe TRBD1 (5 bases). Germline assignment: CDR1 SGDLS and CDR2 YYNGEE. V lost 0 bases, J lost 6 bases, and 13 bases lay in between. The CDR3 extends over 15 amino acids. The CDR3 spells CASSVAGSPPNEQFF. CDR3 nucleotide sequence: TGTGCCAGCAGCGTAGCAGGGTCCCCCCCCAATGAGCAGTTCTTC. The whole variable domain, filled in from reference TRBV9 and TRBJ2-1, reads DSGVTQTPKHLITATGQRVTLRCSPRSGDLSVYWYQQSLDQGLQFLIQYYNGEERAKGNILERFSAQQFPDLHSELNLSSLELGDSALYFCASSVAGSPPNEQFFGPGTRLTVL.

The V and J genes are TRBV4-3 and TRBJ1-1; D gene uncertain. Germline V gene data show CDR1 as LGHNA and CDR2 as YSLEER. CDR3 size: 15 residues. The ends were cut back, 0 bases at V and 4 bases at J, with 12 bases in the middle. CDR3 in amino acids: CASSQDGEEFTEAFF. DNA of the CDR3: TGCGCCAGCAGCCAAGATGGCGAGGAGTTCACTGAAGCTTTCTTT.

V gene TRBV7-9 combines with J gene TRBJ1-1; D call uncertain. This CDR3 comprises 15 residues. V lost 1 base and J 1 base, leaving 10 bases between the germline ends. The germline CDR1 and CDR2 sequences are SEHNR and FQNEAQ (reference sequence). CDR3 protein: CASSLGSGPNTEAFF. The CDR3, as DNA: TGTGCCAGCAGCTTAGGTAGCGGTCCGAACACTGAAGCTTTCTTT.

The J gene is TRBJ1-5, the V gene TRBV18; perhaps TRBD1 as D (5 bases). CDR1 is KGHSH and CDR2 is LQKENI in the germline V gene. The CDR3 consists of 18 residues. Trimming cost V 2 bases and J 1 base, with 18 bases left between them. The CDR3 protein is CASSPFGPGGGSNQPQHF. The CDR3 nucleotides are TGTGCCAGCTCACCATTCGGACCGGGGGGAGGCAGCAATCAGCCCCAGCATTTT.

The chain carries TRBV30 and TRBJ1-5; perhaps TRBD1 as D (5 bases). The CDR3 length is 13 residues. Germline CDR1 is GTSNPN and CDR2 is SVGIG (reference sequence). Trimming took 1 base from V and 2 from J, leaving 6 bases between them. As DNA, the CDR3 is TGTGCCTGGAGTGGCAGGGGCAATCAGCCCCAGCATTTT. It encodes CAWSGRGNQPQHF.

V usage is TRBV19 and J usage is TRBJ2-7, with 12 bases lining up with TRBD1. J was trimmed by 5 bases and V by 6 bases; bases with no gene match: 8. The CDR3 is made up of 15 amino acids. Per the germline V gene, CDR1 is LNHDA and CDR2 is SQIVND (reference sequence). CDR3 sequence (DNA): TGTGCCAGTAGCCGCCGGGACAGGGGGCGCGACGAGCAGTACTTC. Amino acid sequence: CASSRRDRGRDEQYF.

This clone was found many times. The V gene is TRBV19, the J gene TRBJ1-1, with D perhaps TRBD1 (6 bases). V lost 8 bases to trimming and J lost 1 base, with 11 bases between them. The CDR3 is 13 amino acids. Germline CDR1 and CDR2: LNHDA and SQIVND (reference sequence). CDR3 bases: TGTGCCAGTGCGGGGGGCCGGAACACTGAAGCTTTCTTT. Translating it yields CASAGGRNTEAFF.

In this sample, this clone turned up a few times. The rearrangement uses TRBV11-2 and TRBJ2-7; 10 bases fit TRBD1. Looked up from germline, CDR1 is SGHAT and CDR2 is FQNNGV. Trimming removed 2 bases from V and 3 bases from J; junction bases left unmatched: 4. This CDR3 is 15 amino acids long. For the CDR3, the DNA is TGTGCCAGCAGCTTACTTGGGACAGGGGTCTACGAGCAGTACTTC. Residues: CASSLLGTGVYEQYF.

The V gene is TRBV9, the J gene TRBJ2-2; TRBD2 matches 12 bases. Trimming cost V 4 bases and J 0 bases; bases outside gene matches: 4. There are 17 residues in the CDR3. Germline CDR1 reads SGDLS; CDR2 reads YYNGEE. The CDR3 DNA reads TGTGCCAGCAGCAAGACTAGCGGGGGAGCGAACACCGGGGAGCTGTTTTTT. Amino acids: CASSKTSGGANTGELFF.

The V gene is TRBV11-2, the J gene TRBJ2-7, with 7 bases matching TRBD2. Germline-derived CDR1 and CDR2 are SGHAT and FQNNGV. Trimming at V came to 4 bases and at J to 6 bases, leaving 12 bases not matched to a gene. The CDR3 spans 15 residues. The CDR3 DNA reads as TGTGCCAGCAGCTCCCAGGGTCTCCTAGCGGCCGAGCAGTACTTC. It is translated as CASSSQGLLAAEQYF.

CDR3 in DNA: TGTGCCAGCAGCTTAGGACCCGGGACAGGGAGCTCCTACGAGCAGTACTTC. It is translated as CASSLGPGTGSSYEQYF. The chain combines TRBV7-2 with TRBJ2-7; TRBD1 aligns across 9 bases. V shed 1 base, J shed 0 bases, and the junction held 7 bases outside the gene matches. The germline V gene encodes CDR1 SGHTA and CDR2 FQGNSA. This CDR3 has 17 residues.

The table lists this clone with many counts. The chain joins TRBV5-1 to TRBJ2-2, with D perhaps TRBD1 (6 bases). The ends were cut back, 0 bases at V and 1 base at J, with 10 bases in the middle. This CDR3 region has 16 residues. Germline V gives CDR1 SGHRS, CDR2 YFSETQ. CDR3: CASSLDPGQNTGELFF. The CDR3 DNA sequence: TGCGCCAGCAGCTTGGACCCGGGACAGAACACCGGGGAGCTGTTTTTT. Based on the CDR3 plus reference TRBV5-1 and TRBJ2-2, the full variable domain is KAGVTQTPRYLIKTRGQQVTLSCSPISGHRSVSWYQQTPGQGLQFLFEYFSETQRNKGNFPGRFSGRQFSNSRSEMNVSTLELGDSALYLCASSLDPGQNTGELFFGEGSRLTVL.

The chain joins TRBV19 to TRBJ1-1; 8 nucleotides line up with TRBD1. The length of the CDR3 is 15 residues. The germline V gene has CDR1 LNHDA and CDR2 SQIVND (reference sequence). Losses at the gene ends were 6 bases for V and 1 base for J; bases not matched to a gene: 7. CDR3 sequence reads: CASRLQGARNTEAFF. The CDR3 nucleotides read TGTGCCAGTAGGCTCCAGGGGGCCAGGAACACTGAAGCTTTCTTT.

The CDR3 spells CASSLGQGAYNEQFF. CDR3 nucleotides: TGTGCCAGCAGCTTAGGACAGGGGGCTTACAATGAGCAGTTCTTC. This sequence joins TRBV7-6 and TRBJ2-1, with TRBD1 matching 10 bases. V lost 1 base and J lost 4; bases outside the gene matches: 1. Germline V gene lookup returns CDR1 SGHVS and CDR2 FNYEAQ. The CDR3 length is 15 residues.

The chain combines TRBV3-1 (or the pseudogene TRBV3-2) with TRBJ1-6, with TRBD1 matching over 12 bases. The V and J ends lost 1 base and 9 bases, in that order; junction bases with no gene match: 4. There are 16 residues in the CDR3. The germline V gene encodes CDR1 LGHDT and CDR2 YNNKEL (reference sequence). Here the CDR3 reads CASSQGDRGRSSPLHF. DNA for the CDR3: TGTGCCAGCAGCCAAGGGGACAGGGGGCGAAGTTCACCCCTCCACTTT.

The chain combines TRBV12-3 or TRBV12-4 with TRBJ2-7; no clear D. This CDR3 is built from 13 residues. V lost 6 bases and J lost 5, with 14 bases in between. The CDR3 DNA sequence: TGTGCCAGCAGACCCGGCCACTACGACGAGCAGTACTTC. It yields the protein CASRPGHYDEQYF.

The CDR3 DNA follows: TGTGCCAGCAGTTGGGGGGGGACGAACACTGAAGCTTTCTTT. Amino acid sequence: CASSWGGTNTEAFF. This chain connects TRBV6-6 to TRBJ1-1; D may be TRBD1 (5 bases). Trimming cost V 4 bases and J 1 base, with 10 bases left between them. CDR3 length: 14 amino acids. CDR1 is MNHNY and CDR2 is SVGAGI in the germline V gene (reference sequence).